This T cell receptor (beta chain) was sequenced during a study of blood T cell repertoires in COVID-19. Study-level information: The United States, Italy and Spain supplied acute and convalescent COVID-19 samples. T cells, B-cell-depleted T cells, or PBMCs provided the cDNA or gDNA that served as material.

The junction had 4 bases not matched to a gene; V was cut back by 0 bases and J by 6 bases. Germline CDR1 GTSNPN, CDR2 SVGIG (reference sequence). CDR3 length: 14 residues. In the original workflow: Reference gene primer amplification in the assay estimated nucleated cell counts. The data were produced by immunoSEQ multiplex PCR, yet TCRdb's version contains in-frame clones alone and is incomplete. V and J calls plus clone size are reproduced from that table; the DNA served to infer D and trimming. The data contain about 210,000 clones, about 89% of them singletons. The chain links TRBV30 to TRBJ1-2; 10 positions match TRBD1. This receptor was obtained from a woman aged 40 to 50 with acute or convalescent COVID-19. Sequencing was carried out using peripheral blood. The CDR3 is CAWSVQTGGDGYTF. The CDR3 nucleotides are TGTGCCTGGAGTGTACAGACAGGGGGCGATGGCTACACCTTC.